Each of the 9 T cell receptor beta chains below was sequenced from the same sample in a study of PD-1 blockade in classical Hodgkin lymphoma (dated by TCRdb to the early 2020s). The library was generated by the immunoSEQ multiplex PCR assay. The clones in this table, taken by TCRdb from immuneACCESS, are in-frame only. Not every clone is retained; where verified, under half of the shortfall comes from an unresolved V gene, and the cause of the rest is unknown. The sample contains about 46,000 clones, about nine tenths of them found a single time. 4% to 6% of the sample belongs to the ten largest clones. Taken with the paper, the label for time point translates to: newly diagnosed, previously untreated cHL patient sample. Sequencing was carried out using peripheral blood mononuclear cells (PBMCs). These TCRs come from a human donor with classical Hodgkin lymphoma.

The chain links TRBV6-4 to TRBJ2-3, with 10 bases aligning to TRBD2. V dropped 2 bases and J dropped 4; count of bases not matched to a gene: 0. The CDR3 is 14 amino acids. CDR1 and CDR2 (germline): MRHNA, SNTAGT. The CDR3 spells CASSDGTSADTQYF. In DNA form, the CDR3 reads TGTGCCAGCAGTGACGGGACTAGCGCAGATACGCAGTATTTT.

This clone has a handful of counts. J is TRBJ1-2 and V is TRBV5-1; perhaps TRBD1 as D (5 bases). The germline CDR1 and CDR2 sequences are SGHRS and YFSETQ. The CDR3 spans 15 residues. Trimming left V 4 bases short and J 4 bases short, with 17 bases between. In DNA form, the CDR3 reads TGCGCCAGCAGCCCCGCCGGGGGAGGCCCCTATGGCTACACCTTC. This gives the protein CASSPAGGGPYGYTF.

Worth noting for this clone: At one end the junction does not follow the germline gene, possibly because of a read error. The chain employs TRBV25-1 and TRBJ2-2; 10 bases align to TRBD2. The germline V gene encodes CDR1 MGHDK and CDR2 SYGVNS. The CDR3 contains 16 residues. CDR3 region: CASSSRTSGKHRGAVF. The CDR3, as DNA: TGTGCCAGCAGTTCCCGGACTAGCGGAAAACACCGGGGAGCTGTTTTT.

CDR3 sequence (DNA): TGTGCCATCAGTGAGGCGCTGGGGTTCGAAGCGGGAGGGCTCAATGAGCAGTTCTTC. It translates to CAISEALGFEAGGLNEQFF. The rearrangement joins TRBV10-3 to TRBJ2-1, with 10 bases that match TRBD2. The germline V gene has CDR1 ENHRY and CDR2 SYGVKD. The V segment lost 2 bases and the J segment 6 bases; nucleotides outside the gene matches: 16. This CDR3 is built from 19 residues.

This clone was seen only once. The genes are TRBV18 and TRBJ1-5; 10 bases agree with TRBD1. CDR1 is KGHSH and CDR2 is LQKENI in the germline V gene. V trimming: 6 bases; J trimming: 6 bases; junction bases outside the gene matches: 5. CDR3 size: 14 residues. The CDR3 loop is CASSRQGAGQPQHF. The CDR3, as DNA: TGTGCCAGCTCCCGACAGGGGGCCGGTCAGCCCCAGCATTTT.

The J gene is TRBJ1-2, the V gene TRBV6-6, with 9 bases fitting TRBD1. The CDR3 extends over 16 amino acids. CDR1 is MNHNY, CDR2 SVGAGI, per germline (reference sequence). Losses at the gene ends were 6 bases for V and 2 bases for J; bases not matched to a gene: 10. DNA of the CDR3: TGTGCCAGCAGCCAGGGGACAGGGCGTAAAAACTATGGCTACACCTTC. This encodes CASSQGTGRKNYGYTF.

The chain joins TRBV7-8 to TRBJ2-3, with 8 bases that match TRBD2. The length of the CDR3 is 12 residues. Trimming removed 3 bases from V and 10 bases from J; junction bases left unmatched: 3. CDR1 is SGHVS, CDR2 FQNEAQ, per germline. CDR3 sequence (DNA): TGTGCCAGCAGCTTCCGACTAGCGCCGCAGTATTTT. It encodes CASSFRLAPQYF.

The V call is TRBV6-1, the J call TRBJ2-2, with 8 bases identical to TRBD1. The CDR3 covers 16 residues. The trim removed 1 base at V and 5 bases at J, leaving 6 bases unmatched. Germline CDR1 is MNHNS and CDR2 is SASEGT. CDR3 region: CASSEVGTGGTGELFF. CDR3 coding DNA: TGTGCCAGCAGTGAAGTGGGAACAGGGGGTACCGGGGAGCTGTTTTTT.

The count of this clone is one. In DNA form, the CDR3 reads TGCGCCAGCAGCCTCACTCGACTAGCGGGTAGTTACAATGAGCAGTTCTTC. It translates to CASSLTRLAGSYNEQFF. This chain joins TRBV10-1 and TRBJ2-1; 10 bases agree with TRBD2. V lost 6 bases to trimming and J lost 4 bases; unmatched junction nucleotides: 12. This CDR3 comprises 17 residues. Germline V gives CDR1 WNHNN, CDR2 SYGVQD (reference sequence).